This record looks at one TCR beta chain sequence and its context. Its target is unknown. Trimming stripped 10 bases from V and 3 bases from J, with 16 bases between. The CDR3 consists of 13 residues. The germline gives CDR1 MNHNS, CDR2 SASEGT. The data were obtained in a study of CD8+ T cells in alopecia areata. Sorted populations comprised CD4+ and CD8+ T cells obtained from PBMCs. As the sequencing template, cDNA was produced by extracting RNA and reverse transcribing it. TCRdb's copy holds only in-frame clones and misses some; the assay was immunoSEQ multiplex PCR. This sample has about 100,000 clones, with 59% found just once. Study-wide points: Relative to normal scalp, lesional scalp, especially alopecia totalis/universalis, showed higher clonality. Resident alphabeta T-cell populations of normal skin are likewise subject to sequencing in scalp samples. Patients showed less clear TCR sequence sharing than mice, possibly partly because of HLA diversity.

The chain carries TRBV6-1 and TRBJ2-7; D may be TRBD1 (6 bases). This TCR derives from a human donor in good health. Sequencing was carried out using CD8+ T cells sorted from blood. CDR3 sequence: CAIGQTSYYEQYF. CDR3 coding DNA: TGTGCCATCGGACAGACCTCCTACTACGAGCAGTACTTC.